This TCR beta chain was documented in a study of cytomegalovirus exposure and HLA in healthy donors. The PCR employed 60 Vbeta primers together with 13 Jbeta primers. Sequencing was performed with immunoSEQ multiplex PCR; in TCRdb, only in-frame clones are kept and a portion is missing. The sample lists around 140,000 clones; around two thirds were seen once. The length of the CDR3 is 14 residues. V lost 5 bases and J 2 bases, leaving 13 bases between the germline ends. Germline CDR1 MNHEY, CDR2 SVGAGI. The V gene is TRBV6-5, the J gene TRBJ2-7, with D possibly matching TRBD1 (6 bases). Sequencing was carried out using PBMCs. This receptor was identified in a male donor in good health and CMV-seronegative. The CDR3 region is CASSTTTGPYEQYF. CDR3 coding DNA: TGTGCCAGCAGTACCACGACAGGCCCCTACGAGCAGTACTTC.